The 5 T cell receptor beta chains below all came from one sample that was sequenced in a study of siplizumab effects on memory and regulatory T cells (dated by TCRdb to about 2019). The method was the immunoSEQ multiplex PCR assay. What TCRdb holds here is the immuneACCESS table cut down to in-frame rearrangements. Part of the clones is not present; checked against another copy, under half of the missing clones reflect an unresolved V gene, and the others are unexplained. Within this sample are some 100,000 clones, with about 91% of them counted one time only. 0.65% to 0.9% of the sample belongs to the ten largest clones. The sample was Tregs sorted from blood. The receptors originated from a human donor in good health.

This CDR3 is CASRDTGLRSPLHF. The CDR3 DNA reads as TGTGCCAGCAGGGATACAGGGTTGCGATCACCCCTCCACTTT. This chain joins TRBV14 and TRBJ1-6, with a weak D call TRBD1 (6 bases). Trimming took off 6 bases at V and 10 bases at J, with 16 bases between the two ends. The CDR3 is 14 amino acids. Germline-derived CDR1 and CDR2 are SGHDN and FVKESK.

This chain connects TRBV5-6 to TRBJ1-5; D possibly corresponds to TRBD1 (5 bases). The CDR3 runs to 14 residues. Germline CDR1 is SGHDT and CDR2 is YYEEEE. V gave up 3 bases and J gave up 6 bases, with 13 bases separating them. The CDR3 nucleotides read TGTGCCAGCAGCTCGGCCGGGGGAGGTCAGCCCCAGCATTTT. It is translated as CASSSAGGGQPQHF.

The chain links TRBV5-1 to TRBJ2-7; D unresolved. There are 13 residues in the CDR3. The V gene lost 2 bases and the J gene lost 2 bases, with 8 bases spanning the gap. In germline, CDR1 is SGHRS, CDR2 YFSETQ. The CDR3 nucleotides are TGCGCCAGCAGCTTAATGCAGACCTACGAGCAGTACTTC. Its translation: CASSLMQTYEQYF.

V is TRBV5-1 and J is TRBJ2-2; the D is unclear. CDR1 and CDR2 from the germline V gene are SGHRS and YFSETQ. The V gene lost 4 bases and the J gene lost 4 bases, with 14 bases spanning the gap. The CDR3 runs to 15 residues. CDR3 protein: CASSQAEYGTGELFF. Written as DNA, the CDR3 is TGCGCCAGCAGCCAGGCAGAATACGGCACCGGGGAGCTGTTTTTT.

The chain recombines TRBV2 with TRBJ2-7; TRBD1 might be the D (5 bases). V lost 5 bases and J 5 bases, leaving 10 bases between the germline ends. This CDR3 is 12 amino acids long. From germline, CDR1 is SNHLY and CDR2 FYNNEI. The CDR3 coding sequence is TGTGCCAGCAGTACTACAGGTAACGAGCAGTACTTC. Encoded protein: CASSTTGNEQYF.